Listed below are T cell receptor beta chains from one sample, sequenced in a study of T cell repertoires in cytomegalovirus infection. TCRdb reprocessed the reads with MiXCR, giving one entry per CDR3 protein. The sample lists around 530,000 distinct CDR3 sequences, approximately 15% seen once, with 20% to 30% in the top ten. Sequencing used CD8+ T cells from PBMCs. All receptors come from a human donor in good health (CMV status not recorded). Some clones in this sample may be carry-over from other donors' samples. Both conserved end residues are trimmed from each CDR3. The D gene is left open where the match is weak.

TRBV4-1	.	TRBJ2-3	ASSPGPASTDTQY
TRBV10-3	.	TRBJ1-5	AISESSGGSNQPQH
TRBV29-1	.	TRBJ2-1	SVRGKGGSYNEQF
TRBV7-8	TRBD1	TRBJ1-4	ASSPGTVNEKLF
TRBV27	.	TRBJ2-7	ASSFQGLSSYEQY
TRBV4-1	TRBD1	TRBJ1-5	ASSPQGALEPQH
TRBV12-3/TRBV12-4	.	TRBJ2-1	ASYGPVGSYEQF
TRBV28	TRBD2	TRBJ2-5	ASSPWGSGRDVETQY
TRBV27	.	TRBJ1-1	ASSILGTLGDTEAF
TRBV7-2	.	TRBJ1-1	ASSSMQGMNTEAF
TRBV27	.	TRBJ2-7	ASSWGHSYEQY
TRBV5-4	.	TRBJ2-7	ASSSRGDRGPYERY
TRBV7-2	TRBD1	TRBJ1-2	ASSLVKGGDRFGGYT
TRBV9	.	TRBJ2-1	ASSVLVLGEQF
TRBV11-2	TRBD2	TRBJ2-3	ASSSGTRQYTDTQY
TRBV11-2	.	TRBJ2-1	ASSLGERLGNNEQF
TRBV7-8	.	TRBJ1-4	ASSLRVGREKLF
TRBV11-2	.	TRBJ2-1	ASSPWAGRPYNEQF
TRBV29-1	.	TRBJ2-1	SVDDLIDEQF
TRBV7-9	TRBD2	TRBJ2-3	ASSWTSGGLSTDTQY
TRBV9	TRBD1	TRBJ2-4	ASSVGTGNIQY
TRBV6-1	TRBD2	TRBJ2-5	ASVEATSGRRGYQETQY
TRBV19	.	TRBJ1-5	ASSIDIGQPQH
TRBV5-1	.	TRBJ1-2	ASSLVPESGVDYT
TRBV29-1	.	TRBJ2-7	SVERAGSNYEQY
TRBV19	TRBD1	TRBJ1-2	ASSIIPGQGHGYT
TRBV7-6	TRBD2	TRBJ2-2	ASSFSGITGELF
TRBV6-2/TRBV6-3	.	TRBJ1-1	ASSYPIRGDTEAF
TRBV20-1	.	TRBJ2-7	SARKEGDPPYEQY
TRBV11-1	.	TRBJ2-1	ASRGVGLFNEQF
TRBV6-2/TRBV6-3	.	TRBJ2-1	ASSYYEGGYNEQF
TRBV27	.	TRBJ1-2	ASSFKRDGYFGYT
TRBV6-5	.	TRBJ2-1	TSRQTRRSYNEQF
TRBV12-3/TRBV12-4	TRBD2	TRBJ2-2	ASSPPGLAAQAGELF
TRBV10-3	TRBD2	TRBJ2-2	AISEWASGGPNTGELF
TRBV10-3	.	TRBJ1-1	AIRENTEAF
TRBV7-9	TRBD1	TRBJ1-2	ASSLGSQGAPYGYT
TRBV6-6	.	TRBJ1-2	ASSPHERDGYT
TRBV19	.	TRBJ2-3	ASSIPPSGGTDAQY
TRBV19	.	TRBJ2-1	ASSIGSGWDNEQF
TRBV15	.	TRBJ1-5	ATSRDFPQGNQPQH
TRBV7-9	TRBD2	TRBJ2-7	ASSFSPSTSGRRYEQY
TRBV12-3/TRBV12-4	.	TRBJ2-7	ASSFRDTPYEQY
TRBV28	TRBD1	TRBJ2-7	ASSLLETGGSYEQY
TRBV19	TRBD1	TRBJ2-1	ASTSPGTGSSSYNEQF
TRBV20-1	TRBD2	TRBJ2-3	SAHRTSGRTSTDTQY
TRBV7-9	TRBD1	TRBJ2-1	ASKKTGSYEQF
TRBV10-3	.	TRBJ1-4	AISESGTDEKLF
TRBV4-1	.	TRBJ2-1	ASSLNLAGATLGEQF
TRBV15	TRBD2	TRBJ2-2	ATSRGREGTGELF
TRBV10-3	.	TRBJ1-1	AITRGGKNTEAF
TRBV27	TRBD1	TRBJ1-6	ASSLSQGGSPLH
TRBV7-6	TRBD2	TRBJ2-7	ASSLEVAGGSREQY
TRBV12-3/TRBV12-4	.	TRBJ2-5	ASRATEQETQY
TRBV11-2	.	TRBJ2-7	ASSLVGRLSYEQY
TRBV7-2	.	TRBJ2-7	ASSEAGYEQY
TRBV5-1	TRBD2	TRBJ2-3	ASSLAIAGGGTDTQY
TRBV15	.	TRBJ2-2	ATTTGTTNTGELF
TRBV13	TRBD1	TRBJ2-7	ASSADGAGGYYEQY